One sample yielded the 15 T cell receptor beta chains listed below, sequenced in a study of metastatic and nonmetastatic thyroid tumors (dated by TCRdb to 2018 to 2021). No patient had received any treatment before thyroid surgery. To prepare the library, PCR was applied. For sequencing, an Illumina HiSeq 4000 was employed. TCRdb trimmed the raw reads at Q25, called clones with MiXCR and kept productive beta chains. This sample is represented by over 20,000 clones; around 11% of them were singletons. The ten top clones hold 7.6% of the sample. The sequenced sample was blood. The origin of the receptors is a female donor with papillary thyroid cancer or a benign thyroid nodule (not recorded which). Some clones in this sample may be carry-over from other donors' samples.

This clone is termed medium-sized (0.01 to 0.1%). This sequence joins TRBV6-2 or TRBV6-3 and TRBJ2-2, with D uncertain. The CDR3 runs 14 residues. V was cut by 3 bases and J by 1 base, with 6 bases left in between. CDR1 is MNHEY, CDR2 SVGEGT, per germline. CDR3 in DNA: TGTGCCAGCAGTTATACCGAGAACACCGGGGAGCTGTTTTTT. This encodes CASSYTENTGELFF.

This clone was seen only a few times. The CDR3 DNA is TGTGCCAGCAGTTGGGGTAGCGTTCAATACGAGCAGTACTTC. Encoded protein: CASSWGSVQYEQYF. This sequence joins TRBV12-3 or TRBV12-4 and TRBJ2-7; possible D gene TRBD2, 5 bases. Deletions cut 4 bases from V and 4 bases from J, with 14 bases between. This CDR3 contains 14 residues.

This clone was detected a few times. The gene calls are TRBV6-4 and TRBJ2-6; no definite D call. The CDR3 extends over 15 amino acids. The V end was cut by 3 bases, the J end by 0 bases, with 6 bases between. The germline V gene has CDR1 MRHNA and CDR2 SNTAGT. The CDR3: CASSESSSGANVLTF. DNA of the CDR3: TGTGCCAGCAGTGAGTCTAGCTCTGGGGCCAACGTCCTGACTTTC.

This clone turned up a few times. A single base separates this from a much larger clone, so it may be a read error. This chain uses TRBV9 with TRBJ2-7; 12 positions agree with TRBD2. This CDR3 spans 18 amino acids. Per germline, CDR1 SGDLS and CDR2 YYNGEE. After removal of 3 bases from V and 3 bases from J, the junction contained 13 bases not matched to a gene. CDR3 bases: TGTGCCAGCAGCGCAGGGCTAGCGGGAGGGCCCCTCGGCTACGAGCAGTACTTC. Protein sequence: CASSAGLAGGPLGYEQYF.

This clone was seen many times. In nucleotides, the CDR3 is TGTGCCAGCAGAGGCGGCCCCGGGACAAGGGTGGGGTACAATGAGCAGTTCTTC. Translated: CASRGGPGTRVGYNEQFF. The J gene is TRBJ2-1, the V gene TRBV28; weak D call: TRBD1 (6 bases). Trimming removed 6 bases from V and 4 bases from J, with 25 bases in between. The CDR3 contains 18 residues. Germline CDR1 reads MDHEN; CDR2 reads SYDVKM.

Ten or more counts support this clone. The chain carries TRBV7-9 and TRBJ2-2; no reliable D call. The CDR3 covers 14 residues. Germline CDR1 and CDR2: SEHNR and FQNEAQ (reference sequence). V dropped 1 base and J dropped 4 bases, with 7 bases sitting between them. DNA of the CDR3: TGTGCCAGCAGCTTAGAGGATCTCACCGGGGAGCTGTTTTTT. This translates into CASSLEDLTGELFF.

This clone was seen repeatedly, ten times or more. The V call is TRBV12-3 or TRBV12-4, the J call TRBJ1-4; the match to TRBD1 covers 8 bases. There are 15 residues in the CDR3. After removal of 7 bases from V and 2 bases from J, the junction contained 6 bases not matched to a gene. CDR3 region: CASTPTGVTNEKLFF. In DNA, the CDR3 is TGTGCCAGCACCCCGACAGGGGTGACTAATGAAAAACTGTTTTTT.

CDR3 sequence (DNA): TGCGCCAGCAGCTTGACGGACAGGGGGCCGGGAGCTATCTACGAGCAGTACTTC. This codes for CASSLTDRGPGAIYEQYF. This chain links TRBV5-1 with TRBJ2-7; 11 nucleotides line up with TRBD1. CDR1 and CDR2 (germline): SGHRS, YFSETQ. Losses at the gene ends were 1 base for V and 3 bases for J; bases not matched to a gene: 12. The CDR3 consists of 18 residues.

This clone appeared many times. The V and J genes are TRBV7-8 and TRBJ2-1; TRBD2 matches at 9 bases. CDR1 is SGHVS, CDR2 FQNEAQ, per germline. The CDR3 is made up of 15 amino acids. The V gene end was trimmed by 4 bases and the J gene end by 7 bases; junction bases not matched to a gene: 8. The CDR3 nucleotides read TGTGCCAGCAGCTACCCCCCTAGCGGGATAAATGAGCAGTTCTTC. Encoded protein: CASSYPPSGINEQFF. Using reference TRBV7-8 and TRBJ2-1 for the parts outside the CDR3, the full variable domain is GAGVSQSPRYKVAKRGQDVALRCDPISGHVSLFWYQQALGQGPEFLTYFQNEAQLDKSGLPSDRFFAERPEGSVSTLKIQRTQQEDSAVYLCASSYPPSGINEQFFGPGTRLTVL.

This clone has ten or more counts. The chain is built from TRBV11-3 and TRBJ2-3; tentative D call: TRBD1 (6 bases). Germline-derived CDR1 and CDR2 are SGHNT and YENEEA. Trimming pared 5 bases from V and 1 base from J, leaving 16 bases between. CDR3 length: 16 amino acids. In nucleotides, the CDR3 is TGTGCCAGCAGCCCCTCCACAGGGATGGGCACAGATACGCAGTATTTT. Protein sequence: CASSPSTGMGTDTQYF.

This clone was observed many times. The chain recombines TRBV11-2 with TRBJ2-7; the D is unclear. V was shortened by 0 bases and J by 3 bases, with 3 bases between the two germline ends. The CDR3 covers 12 residues. The germline CDR1 and CDR2 sequences are SGHAT and FQNNGV. CDR3 sequence (DNA): TGTGCCAGCAGCTTAGAAGGCTACGAGCAGTACTTC. It yields the protein CASSLEGYEQYF.

This clone occurred many times. The chain combines TRBV11-3 with TRBJ2-1; the D call may be TRBD1 or TRBD2 (6 bases each). V was trimmed by 0 bases and J by 9 bases, leaving 12 bases between them. The germline CDR1 and CDR2 sequences are SGHNT and YENEEA. The CDR3 runs 14 residues. The CDR3 sequence is CASSLDGGGSEQFF. CDR3 DNA: TGTGCCAGCAGCTTAGATGGAGGGGGTAGTGAGCAGTTCTTC.

This clone was counted many times. Other DNA sequences from this sample encode an identical CDR3 as well. This chain joins TRBV2 and TRBJ1-4; D not certain. V gave up 6 bases and J gave up 7 bases, with 9 bases separating them. Germline V gene lookup returns CDR1 SNHLY and CDR2 FYNNEI. CDR3 length: 12 residues. CDR3 amino acids: CASSPAAEKLFF. The CDR3 DNA follows: TGTGCCAGCAGCCCCGCGGCTGAAAAACTGTTTTTT.

This clone was counted at least ten times. V is TRBV4-1 and J is TRBJ2-7; no definite D call. The CDR3 covers 15 residues. Trimming left V 4 bases short and J 4 bases short, with 17 bases between. CDR1 is MGHRA, CDR2 YSYEKL, per germline. The CDR3 DNA follows: TGCGCCAGCAGCCTACAGACCGGACGGATTTACGAGCAGTACTTC. It specifies CASSLQTGRIYEQYF.

There are many counts of this clone. V is TRBV20-1 and J is TRBJ1-4; D possibly corresponds to TRBD1 (5 bases). This CDR3 is built from 13 residues. CDR1 and CDR2 (germline): DFQATT, SNEGSKA (reference sequence). Between the trimmed V and J ends, which lost 4 bases and 10 bases, there was a span of 16 bases. Here the CDR3 DNA reads TGCAGTGCTACCCCGATGGGACGTACAAAACTGTTTTTT. Amino acids: CSATPMGRTKLFF.